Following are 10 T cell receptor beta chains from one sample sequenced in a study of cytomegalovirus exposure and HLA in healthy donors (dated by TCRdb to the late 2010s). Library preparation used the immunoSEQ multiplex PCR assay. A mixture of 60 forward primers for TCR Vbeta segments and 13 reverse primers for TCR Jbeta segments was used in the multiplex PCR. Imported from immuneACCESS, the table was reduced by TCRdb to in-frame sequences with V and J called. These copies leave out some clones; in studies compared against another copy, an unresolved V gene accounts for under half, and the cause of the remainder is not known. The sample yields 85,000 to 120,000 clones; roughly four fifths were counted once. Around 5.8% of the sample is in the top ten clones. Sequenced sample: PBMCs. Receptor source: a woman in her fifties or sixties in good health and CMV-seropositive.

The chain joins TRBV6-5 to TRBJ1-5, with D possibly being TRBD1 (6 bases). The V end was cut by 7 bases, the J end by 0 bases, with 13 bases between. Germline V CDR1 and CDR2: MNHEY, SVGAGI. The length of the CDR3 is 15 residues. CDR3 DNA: TGTGCCAGCACCCTGTACAGGGATAGCAATCAGCCCCAGCATTTT. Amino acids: CASTLYRDSNQPQHF.

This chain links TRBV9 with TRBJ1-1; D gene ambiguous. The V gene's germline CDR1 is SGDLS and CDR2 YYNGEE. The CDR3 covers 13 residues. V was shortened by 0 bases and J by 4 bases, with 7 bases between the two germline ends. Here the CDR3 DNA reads TGTGCCAGCAGCGTAGACATATTCACTGAAGCTTTCTTT. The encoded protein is CASSVDIFTEAFF.

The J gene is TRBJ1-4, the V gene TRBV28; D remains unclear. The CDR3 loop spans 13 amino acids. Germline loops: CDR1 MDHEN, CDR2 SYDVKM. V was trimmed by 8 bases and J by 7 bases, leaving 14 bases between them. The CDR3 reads CASERADVEKLFF. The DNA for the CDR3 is TGTGCCAGCGAGAGGGCGGATGTTGAAAAACTGTTTTTT.

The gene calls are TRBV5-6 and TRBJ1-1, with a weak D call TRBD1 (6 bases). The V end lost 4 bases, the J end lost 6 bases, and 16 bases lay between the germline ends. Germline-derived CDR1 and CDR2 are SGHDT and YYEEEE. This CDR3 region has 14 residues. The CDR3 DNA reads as TGTGCCAGCAGCGTACGACAGGACGGACCTGAAGCTTTCTTT. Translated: CASSVRQDGPEAFF. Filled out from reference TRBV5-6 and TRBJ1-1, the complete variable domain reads DAGVTQSPTHLIKTRGQQVTLRCSPKSGHDTVSWYQQALGQGPQFIFQYYEEEERQRGNFPDRFSGHQFPNYSSELNVNALLLGDSALYLCASSVRQDGPEAFFGQGTRLTVV.

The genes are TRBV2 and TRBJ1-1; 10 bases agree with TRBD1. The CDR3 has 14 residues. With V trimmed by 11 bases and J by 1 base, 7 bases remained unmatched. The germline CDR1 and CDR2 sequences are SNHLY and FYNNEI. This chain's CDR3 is CAGRDRGTNTEAFF. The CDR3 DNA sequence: TGTGCCGGCCGGGACAGGGGCACGAACACTGAAGCTTTCTTT.

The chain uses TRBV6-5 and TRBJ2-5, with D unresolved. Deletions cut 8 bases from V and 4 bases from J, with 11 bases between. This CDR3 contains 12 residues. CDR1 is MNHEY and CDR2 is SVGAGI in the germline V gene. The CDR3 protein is CASGQFAETQYF. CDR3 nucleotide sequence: TGTGCCAGCGGGCAGTTTGCAGAGACCCAGTACTTC.

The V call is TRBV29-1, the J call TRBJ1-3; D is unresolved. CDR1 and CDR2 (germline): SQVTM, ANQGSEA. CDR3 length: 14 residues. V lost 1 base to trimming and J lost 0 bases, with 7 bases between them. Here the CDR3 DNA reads TGCAGCGTTGAAGGAGGGAGCTCTGGAAACACCATATATTTT. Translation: CSVEGGSSGNTIYF.

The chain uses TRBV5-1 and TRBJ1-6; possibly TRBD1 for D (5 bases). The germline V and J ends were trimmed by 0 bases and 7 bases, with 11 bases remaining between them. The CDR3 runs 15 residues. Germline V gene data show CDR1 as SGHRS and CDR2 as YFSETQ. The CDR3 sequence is CASSLEGLTNSPLHF. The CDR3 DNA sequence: TGCGCCAGCAGCTTGGAGGGACTGACCAATTCACCCCTCCACTTT.

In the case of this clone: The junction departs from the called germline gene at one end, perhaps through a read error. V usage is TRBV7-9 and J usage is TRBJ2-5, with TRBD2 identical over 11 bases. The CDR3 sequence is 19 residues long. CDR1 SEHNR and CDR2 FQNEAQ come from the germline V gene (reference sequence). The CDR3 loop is CSSSLAQLAGGSPQETQYF. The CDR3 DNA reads TGTTCCAGCAGCTTAGCGCAGCTAGCGGGGGGTTCGCCCCAAGAGACCCAGTACTTC.

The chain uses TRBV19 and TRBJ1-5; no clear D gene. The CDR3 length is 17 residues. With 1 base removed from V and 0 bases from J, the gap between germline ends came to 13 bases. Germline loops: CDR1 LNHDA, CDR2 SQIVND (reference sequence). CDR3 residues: CASSIVLSGYSNQPQHF. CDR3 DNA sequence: TGTGCCAGTAGTATAGTTCTATCCGGGTATAGCAATCAGCCCCAGCATTTT.